The T cell receptor beta chain under discussion was sequenced for a study of T cells in tumors after PD-1 blockade (dated by TCRdb to the late 2010s). Turning to the overall study: Exclusion criteria were prior checkpoint blockade, use of systemic immunosuppressants, or recent radiotherapy or other anti-cancer therapy within 4 weeks. Patients were treated with either pembrolizumab 200 mg every 3 weeks or cemiplimab 350 mg every 2 weeks. While on anti-PD-1 treatment, some of the patients also continued taking daily vismodegib 150 mg. An average of around 100,000 TCR templates (range about 21,000-280,000) and 36,536 unique clonotypes was obtained for peripheral blood samples. Using site-matched tumors from BCC or SCC patients sampled before and after anti-PD-1 therapy, the study carried out paired single-cell RNA and TCR sequencing. To compare clonotypes in blood and tumor, bulk TCR sequencing was done on 10 peripheral blood samples taken from roughly five patients. RECIST version 1.1 was the standard used to evaluate clinical response.

Interpreted using the paper, the time point label stands for: before anti-PD-1 therapy. Genomic DNA extracted from tumor biopsies or peripheral blood was used for bulk TCRbeta sequencing, with input ranging from about 616 ng to 6,500 ng. Histologically proven advanced or metastatic basal or squamous cell carcinoma was present in all patients, all of whom were poor candidates for surgical resection. The basal cell carcinoma cohort was made up of fewer than 14 patients, and bulk tumor TCR sequencing was performed for roughly 8 of these patients. Trimming removed 3 bases from V and 2 bases from J, leaving 14 bases between the germline ends. The cysteine opens and the phenylalanine closes a CDR3 of 15 amino acids. Only CDR3 DNA remains: 45 bases, in frame from the first base. Per the germline V gene, MDHEN is the CDR1 and SYDVKM is the CDR2. Study-wide findings and limitations: Around two fifths of tumor TCR clonotypes were detected in blood, and some novel exhausted tumor clones were observed in pre-treatment blood, which was taken as suggesting peripheral recruitment. The source of novel T cell clones was not identified, and lymphoid organs or rare unexpanded clones within the tumor or the tumor periphery could be included among the possible sources.

Remarks on this clone: Its antigen is unknown. No much larger clone exists at a distance of one base, and base qualities are not known.

The immunoSEQ platform was used for deep TCRbeta sequencing. The published analysis was carried out like this. For further analysis, only productive rearrangements were exported from the immunoSEQ Analyzer. T cell phenotypes were assigned to bulk TCRbeta clonotypes by matching the clonotypes to single-cell RNA+TCR-seq clones that had the same TCRbeta sequence. Using bulk TCR sequencing data, clone enrichment in tumor was calculated by dividing a clone's tumor frequency by the same clone's PBMC frequency. GLIPH was used to group TCRs into specificity groups, clusters of distinct TCRs likely recognizing common antigens via shared CDR3 motifs. Not all clones reach the TCRdb copy of this immuneACCESS table, which keeps in-frame sequences only. Checked studies attribute under half of the gap to unresolved V genes and leave the rest unexplained. The DNA was the basis for D and trimming; V, J and clone size are from that table. This sample lists approximately 59,000 clones; roughly 77% were detected once. The top ten clonotypes cover roughly 12% of the sample.

This TCR came from a human donor with basal cell carcinoma. The sample in question was PBMCs, obtained before anti-PD-1 treatment. Recombination connected TRBV28 to TRBJ2-7; no D segment can be confidently identified. The sequenced DNA is TGTGCCAGCAGTTTGTTAGTGGACGGGCCCTACGAGCAGTACTTC. The translation is CASSLLVDGPYEQYF.